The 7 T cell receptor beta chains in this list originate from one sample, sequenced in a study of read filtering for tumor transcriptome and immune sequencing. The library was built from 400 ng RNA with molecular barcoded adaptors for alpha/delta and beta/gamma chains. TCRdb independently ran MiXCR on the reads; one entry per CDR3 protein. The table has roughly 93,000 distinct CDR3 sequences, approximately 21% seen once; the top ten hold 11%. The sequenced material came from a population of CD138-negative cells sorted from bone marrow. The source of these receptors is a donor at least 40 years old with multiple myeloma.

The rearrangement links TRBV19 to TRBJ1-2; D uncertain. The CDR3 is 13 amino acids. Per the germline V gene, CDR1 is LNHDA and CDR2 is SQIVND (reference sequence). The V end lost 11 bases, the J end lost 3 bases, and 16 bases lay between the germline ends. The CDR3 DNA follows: TGTGCCGTGAGTGGACGGCCCTACTATGGCTACACCTTC. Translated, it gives CAVSGRPYYGYTF.

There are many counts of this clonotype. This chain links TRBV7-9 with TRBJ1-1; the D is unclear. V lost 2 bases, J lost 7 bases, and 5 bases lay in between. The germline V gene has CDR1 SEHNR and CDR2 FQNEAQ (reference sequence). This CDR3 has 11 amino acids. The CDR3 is CASSLSVEAFF. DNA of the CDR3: TGTGCCAGCAGCTTATCCGTTGAAGCTTTCTTT.

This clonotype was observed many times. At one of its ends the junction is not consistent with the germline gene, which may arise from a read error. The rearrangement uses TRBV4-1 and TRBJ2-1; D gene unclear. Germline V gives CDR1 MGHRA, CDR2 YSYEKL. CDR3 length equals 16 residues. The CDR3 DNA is TGCGCCAGCAGCAAAGATGACGCCATGAGATACAATGAGCAGTTCTTC. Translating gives CASSKDDAMRYNEQFF.

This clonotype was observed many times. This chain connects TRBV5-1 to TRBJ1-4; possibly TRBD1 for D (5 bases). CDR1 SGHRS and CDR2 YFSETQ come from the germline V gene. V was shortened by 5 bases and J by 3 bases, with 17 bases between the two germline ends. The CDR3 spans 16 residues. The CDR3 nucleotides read TGCGCCAGCAGATTAGGGTCGGGACGGGCTAATGAAAAACTGTTTTTT. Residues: CASRLGSGRANEKLFF. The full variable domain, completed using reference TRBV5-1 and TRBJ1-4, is KAGVTQTPRYLIKTRGQQVTLSCSPISGHRSVSWYQQTPGQGLQFLFEYFSETQRNKGNFPGRFSGRQFSNSRSEMNVSTLELGDSALYLCASRLGSGRANEKLFFGSGTQLSVL.

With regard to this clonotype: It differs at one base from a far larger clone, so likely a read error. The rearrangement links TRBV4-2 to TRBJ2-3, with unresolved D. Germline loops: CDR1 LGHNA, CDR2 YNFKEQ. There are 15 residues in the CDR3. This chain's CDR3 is CASSPNSVDTDMQYF. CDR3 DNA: TGTGCCAGCAGTCCAAATTCGGTTGATACAGATATGCAGTATTTT.

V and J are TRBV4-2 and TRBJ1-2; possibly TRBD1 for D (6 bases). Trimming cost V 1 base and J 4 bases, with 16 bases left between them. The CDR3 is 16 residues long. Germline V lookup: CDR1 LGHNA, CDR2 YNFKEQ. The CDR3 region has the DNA TGTGCCAGCAGCCAAGTTGTGGGACAAAGGGTCTATGGCTACACCTTC. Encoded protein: CASSQVVGQRVYGYTF.

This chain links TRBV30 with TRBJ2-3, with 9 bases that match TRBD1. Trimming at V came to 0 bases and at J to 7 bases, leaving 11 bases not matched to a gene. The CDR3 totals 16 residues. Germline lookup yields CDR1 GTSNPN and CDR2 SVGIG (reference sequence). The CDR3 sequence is CAWSVAGQGGINTQYF. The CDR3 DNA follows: TGTGCCTGGAGTGTCGCGGGACAGGGCGGAATAAATACGCAGTATTTT.